The 15 T cell receptor beta chains presented below share a single source sample, sequenced in a study of shared clonotypes between healthy human individuals. Clones were read by immunoSEQ multiplex PCR, and TCRdb kept only the in-frame ones, dropping some. The repertoire holds roughly 2 million clones, with approximately 96% as singletons. Sequencing input: naive CD4+ T cells sorted from blood. The subset denotes: CD45RA+ positively selected. These receptors all come from a man younger than 30 in good health.

Details on this clone: This sample also contains other DNA sequences that code for the same CDR3. This rearrangement joins TRBV6-1 to TRBJ1-5; D not resolved. This CDR3 contains 15 residues. The V gene's germline CDR1 is MNHNS and CDR2 SASEGT. V lost 2 bases and J lost 0, with 8 bases in between. The CDR3: CASSERPYSNQPQHF. For the CDR3, the DNA is TGTGCCAGCAGTGAACGACCGTATAGCAATCAGCCCCAGCATTTT.

This chain links TRBV30 with TRBJ1-3, with D unclear. The germline V gene encodes CDR1 GTSNPN and CDR2 SVGIG (reference sequence). The length of the CDR3 is 13 residues. Trimming left V 5 bases short and J 2 bases short, with 10 bases between. CDR3 in DNA: TGTGCCTGGGGGCGGGATACTGGAAACACCATATATTTT. It codes for CAWGRDTGNTIYF.

This chain joins TRBV7-2 and TRBJ1-1; weak D call: TRBD1 (5 bases). CDR3 length: 14 amino acids. CDR1 is SGHTA, CDR2 FQGNSA, per germline. Trimming left V 2 bases short and J 4 bases short, with 11 bases between. CDR3 nucleotides: TGTGCCAGCAGCTTAAGTGGGGCGTCCACTGAAGCTTTCTTT. Translated: CASSLSGASTEAFF.

This chain connects TRBV7-9 to TRBJ2-5; 7 nucleotides agree with TRBD1. V trimming: 1 base; J trimming: 3 bases; junction bases outside the gene matches: 5. There are 15 residues in the CDR3. Germline V gene lookup returns CDR1 SEHNR and CDR2 FQNEAQ (reference sequence). In nucleotides, the CDR3 is TGTGCCAGCAGCTTAGTGGGGACAGCGGAAGAGACCCAGTACTTC. Translated, it gives CASSLVGTAEETQYF. The full variable domain, its missing parts supplied by reference TRBV7-9 and TRBJ2-5, is DTGVSQNPRHKITKRGQNVTFRCDPISEHNRLYWYRQTLGQGPEFLTYFQNEAQLEKSRLLSDRFSAERPKGSFSTLEIQRTEQGDSAMYLCASSLVGTAEETQYFGPGTRLLVL.

V and J are TRBV4-3 and TRBJ1-1; no clear D gene. This CDR3 comprises 15 residues. Trimming took off 1 base at V and 4 bases at J, with 13 bases between the two ends. Germline V gives CDR1 LGHNA, CDR2 YSLEER. CDR3 nucleotides: TGCGCCAGCAGCCAAGTTCACCGAGGTTTCACTGAAGCTTTCTTT. Translated: CASSQVHRGFTEAFF.

The chain has TRBV6-6 and TRBJ2-1; 11 bases align to TRBD2. Germline CDR1 MNHNY, CDR2 SVGAGI (reference sequence). The CDR3 totals 15 residues. Trimming removed 6 bases from V and 2 bases from J; junction bases left unmatched: 3. The CDR3 coding sequence is TGTGCCAGCAGCCTACTAGCGGGAGCCTACAATGAGCAGTTCTTC. It specifies CASSLLAGAYNEQFF.

The chain joins TRBV29-1 to TRBJ2-5; D possibly corresponds to TRBD1 (6 bases). V lost 7 bases, J lost 5 bases, and 14 bases lay in between. The length of the CDR3 is 12 residues. Germline-derived CDR1 and CDR2 are SQVTM and ANQGSEA. The CDR3 DNA follows: TGCAGCGGAACCAGGGGATGGGAGACCCAGTACTTC. Protein: CSGTRGWETQYF.

The V gene is TRBV7-9, the J gene TRBJ2-1, with 12 bases aligning to TRBD2. The CDR3 has 14 residues. V was pared by 3 bases and J by 10 bases, with 4 bases of the junction left unmatched. CDR1 is SEHNR and CDR2 is FQNEAQ in the germline V gene (reference sequence). The CDR3 loop is CASSLTSGRGEQFF. CDR3 coding DNA: TGTGCCAGCAGCTTGACTAGCGGGAGAGGGGAGCAGTTCTTC. Full variable domain (missing parts from reference TRBV7-9 and TRBJ2-1): DTGVSQNPRHKITKRGQNVTFRCDPISEHNRLYWYRQTLGQGPEFLTYFQNEAQLEKSRLLSDRFSAERPKGSFSTLEIQRTEQGDSAMYLCASSLTSGRGEQFFGPGTRLTVL.

The chain carries TRBV5-1 and TRBJ1-1; 9 positions match TRBD1. Germline values: CDR1 SGHRS, CDR2 YFSETQ. The CDR3 extends over 15 amino acids. V lost 7 bases and J lost 3; bases outside the gene matches: 10. The DNA of the CDR3 is TGCGCCAGCTGGGCCGGGACAGGGTGGGACACTGAAGCTTTCTTT. It is translated as CASWAGTGWDTEAFF.

CDR3: CAWSPPGPSTFSGYTF. Written as DNA, the CDR3 is TGTGCCTGGAGTCCACCGGGCCCCTCGACCTTTTCGGGCTACACCTTC. The chain combines TRBV30 with TRBJ1-2; D remains ambiguous. The CDR3 length is 16 residues. CDR1 is GTSNPN and CDR2 is SVGIG in the germline V gene (reference sequence). The V and J ends lost 2 bases and 8 bases respectively, with 24 bases between them.

As to this clone: Other nucleotide sequences in the sample specify the same CDR3. The chain uses TRBV28 and TRBJ2-7; D possibly corresponds to TRBD2 (6 bases). The CDR3 length is 14 residues. Between the trimmed V and J ends, which lost 4 bases and 1 base, there was a span of 11 bases. Germline assignment: CDR1 MDHEN and CDR2 SYDVKM. The CDR3 nucleotides are TGTGCCAGCAGTTCCCCCGGAGGGTCCTACGAGCAGTACTTC. It specifies CASSSPGGSYEQYF.

The genes are TRBV27 and TRBJ2-7, with D maybe TRBD1 (6 bases). With 5 bases removed from V and 3 bases from J, the gap between germline ends came to 14 bases. This CDR3 is built from 14 residues. CDR1 and CDR2 from the germline V gene are MNHEY and SMNVEV (reference sequence). The CDR3 DNA sequence: TGTGCCAGCAGTACAGGGATTGGAGTCTACGAGCAGTACTTC. Translation gives CASSTGIGVYEQYF.

The chain has TRBV2 and TRBJ2-2; D is undetermined. The V end was cut by 8 bases, the J end by 5 bases, with 18 bases between. The CDR3 contains 15 residues. Germline values: CDR1 SNHLY, CDR2 FYNNEI. CDR3 bases: TGTGCCAGCTCAACCGACCCTGTAGTTACCGGGGAGCTGTTTTTT. Residues: CASSTDPVVTGELFF.

The chain employs TRBV4-1 and TRBJ2-5; D uncertain. Trimming removed 0 bases from V and 4 bases from J, with 12 bases in between. The CDR3 extends over 15 amino acids. Germline CDR1 is MGHRA and CDR2 is YSYEKL. This CDR3 is CASSQDPQPPETQYF. For the CDR3, the DNA is TGCGCCAGCAGCCAAGATCCCCAACCCCCAGAGACCCAGTACTTC.

DNA for the CDR3: TGTGCCTCCGGACAGGTCCAAGAGACCCAGTACTTC. It codes for CASGQVQETQYF. This chain links TRBV10-3 with TRBJ2-5, with 7 bases matching TRBD1. Unmatched junction bases numbered 4, after V lost 11 bases and J lost 1 base. Germline CDR1 and CDR2: ENHRY and SYGVKD. The CDR3 spans 12 residues.